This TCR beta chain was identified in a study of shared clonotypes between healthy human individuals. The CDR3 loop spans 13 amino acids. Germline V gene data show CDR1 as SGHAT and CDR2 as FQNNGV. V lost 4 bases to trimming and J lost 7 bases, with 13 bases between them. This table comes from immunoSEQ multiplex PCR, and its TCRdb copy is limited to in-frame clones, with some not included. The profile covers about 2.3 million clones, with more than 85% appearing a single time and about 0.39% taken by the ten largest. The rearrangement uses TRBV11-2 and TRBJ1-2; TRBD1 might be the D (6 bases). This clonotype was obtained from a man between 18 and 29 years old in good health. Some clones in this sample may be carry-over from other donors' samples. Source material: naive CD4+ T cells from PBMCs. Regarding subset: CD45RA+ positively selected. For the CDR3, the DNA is TGTGCCAGCAGCTCTGGGAGGGGGATTGGCTACACCTTC. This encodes CASSSGRGIGYTF.